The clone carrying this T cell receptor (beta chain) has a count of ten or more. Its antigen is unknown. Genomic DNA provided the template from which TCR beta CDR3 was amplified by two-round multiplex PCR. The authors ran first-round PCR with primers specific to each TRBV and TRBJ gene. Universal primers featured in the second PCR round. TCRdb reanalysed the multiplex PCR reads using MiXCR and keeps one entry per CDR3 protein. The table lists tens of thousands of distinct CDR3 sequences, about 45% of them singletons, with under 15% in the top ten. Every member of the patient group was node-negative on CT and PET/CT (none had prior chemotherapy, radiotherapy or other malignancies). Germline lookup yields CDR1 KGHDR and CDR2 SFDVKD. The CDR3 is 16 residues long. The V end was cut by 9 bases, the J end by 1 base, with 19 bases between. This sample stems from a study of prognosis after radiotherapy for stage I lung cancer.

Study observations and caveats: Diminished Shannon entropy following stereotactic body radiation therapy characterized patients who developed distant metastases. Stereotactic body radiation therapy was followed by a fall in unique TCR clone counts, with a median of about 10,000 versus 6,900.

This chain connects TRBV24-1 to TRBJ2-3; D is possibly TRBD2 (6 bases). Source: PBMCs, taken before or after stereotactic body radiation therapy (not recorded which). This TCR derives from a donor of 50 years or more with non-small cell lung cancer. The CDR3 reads CATGGKGPQGTDTQYF. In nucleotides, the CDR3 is TGTGCCACCGGGGGGAAGGGACCCCAGGGCACAGATACGCAGTATTTT.